Described below is a single T cell receptor beta chain sequence and its context. This CDR3 region has 14 residues. The V and J ends lost 6 bases and 4 bases, in that order; junction bases with no gene match: 6. Looked up from germline, CDR1 is MNHEY and CDR2 is SVGEGT. Noted time point: patch test 2, 6 weeks after DPC sensitization. Treatment in this sample: therapeutic diphenylcyclopropenone sensitization with weekly scalp DPC. Blood sampling preceded each patch test application. This entry belongs to a study of human T cells and chemical hapten exposure. Across the study: The sensitizing agent was 2% DPC, placed on about 2 cm by about 2 cm of upper inner arm skin.

TCRdb itself ran the RACE reads through MiXCR, one entry per CDR3 protein. The sample has a few hundred thousand distinct CDR3 sequences, roughly 6% seen once. The J gene is TRBJ1-5, the V gene TRBV6-2 or TRBV6-3; 7 bases are a match to TRBD1. Sequenced material: whole blood, taken in connection with sensitization to the hapten diphenylcyclopropenone (DPC). The TCR originated in a woman younger than 35 with alopecia areata. Some clones in this sample may be carry-over from other donors' samples. CDR3 sequence reads: CASSRDSFNQPQHF. The CDR3 DNA reads as TGTGCCAGCAGCCGGGACAGCTTTAATCAGCCCCAGCATTTT.